This is a list of T cell receptor beta chains from one sample in a study of shared clonotypes between healthy human individuals. Sequencing was performed with immunoSEQ multiplex PCR; in TCRdb, only in-frame clones are kept and a portion is missing. The sample yields around 450,000 clones, around 75% seen once. The specimen was PBMCs. The receptors derive from a woman aged 40-49 years in good health. Some clones in this sample may be carry-over from other donors' samples. The CDR3 runs from the conserved cysteine through the conserved F or W. The D gene is left open where the match is weak. The size field is filled for only some rows; it gives once, few, many or a size class.

j_call	clone_size	v_call	d_call	cdr3_length	cdr3_nt	cdr3_aa
TRBJ1-1	few	TRBV5-1	-	15	TGCGCCAGCAGCTTGGACAGGGCCATGAACACTGAAGCTTTCTTT	CASSLDRAMNTEAFF
TRBJ1-5	few	TRBV2	-	15	TGTGCCAGCAGTGGATTTGGGCAGAGCAATCAGCCCCAGCATTTT	CASSGFGQSNQPQHF
TRBJ2-5	-	TRBV7-9	-	14	TGTGCCAGCAGCTCCGTCCCAGGCTTAGGGACCCAGTACTTC	CASSSVPGLGTQYF
TRBJ2-7	-	TRBV28	-	12	TGTGCCAGCAGCCCTTTACCGGGCGAGCAGTACTTC	CASSPLPGEQYF
TRBJ1-2	-	TRBV4-1	TRBD1	14	TGCGCCAGCTCAAGAGGGACAGGGGACTATGGCTACACCTTC	CASSRGTGDYGYTF
TRBJ2-6	-	TRBV19	-	19	TGTGCCAGTAGTATCCAGCCGGGCAGGGCAAGCTCTGGGGCCAACGTCCTGACTTTC	CASSIQPGRASSGANVLTF
TRBJ2-2	-	TRBV27	-	14	TGTGCCAGCAGATCCTGGGAAAGAGCCGGGGAGCTGTTTTTT	CASRSWERAGELFF
TRBJ2-3	-	TRBV11-2	TRBD2	15	TGTGCCAGCAGCCTAGAAGGACTAGCACATGATACGCAGTATTTT	CASSLEGLAHDTQYF
TRBJ2-5	once	TRBV5-6	TRBD1	15	TGTGCCAGCAGCTTGAGGACAGGGGCTGGGCAGACCCAGTACTTC	CASSLRTGAGQTQYF
TRBJ2-7	-	TRBV6-6	-	13	TGTGCCAGCAGTTACTCGAAGAGGGACGAGCAGTACTTC	CASSYSKRDEQYF
TRBJ2-7	-	TRBV10-3	TRBD2	17	TGTGCCATCACCCCGGGACTAGCGGGAGGGAGCTCCTACGAGCAGTACTTC	CAITPGLAGGSSYEQYF
TRBJ1-2	once	TRBV6-1	-	12	TGTGCCAGCAGCGGCACAGCCTATGGCTACACCTTC	CASSGTAYGYTF
TRBJ2-7	-	TRBV11-3	-	13	TGTGCCAGCAGCCAACCTTGGGACTCCGAGCAGTACTTC	CASSQPWDSEQYF
TRBJ2-6	-	TRBV6-4	-	16	TGTGCCAGCAGTGACTCGGGCGCGTCTGGGGCCAACGTCCTGACTTTC	CASSDSGASGANVLTF
TRBJ2-7	-	TRBV6-1	-	13	TGTGCCAGCAGAGTAGGACAGCCCTACGAGCAGTACTTC	CASRVGQPYEQYF
TRBJ1-5	-	TRBV18	-	14	TGTGCCAGCTCACCGGGACTCGGGGATCAGCCCCAGCATTTT	CASSPGLGDQPQHF
TRBJ1-4	-	TRBV6-5	TRBD1	14	TGTGCCAGCAAACCCAGACAGGGGTATGAAAAACTGTTTTTT	CASKPRQGYEKLFF
TRBJ2-3	-	TRBV7-3	-	13	TGTGCCAGCAGCTTATCCGGGTCAGATACGCAGTATTTT	CASSLSGSDTQYF
TRBJ2-7	-	TRBV11-2	TRBD2	15	TGTGCCAGCAGCTCCGACGGGACTATGGTAGGAGAGCAGTACTTC	CASSSDGTMVGEQYF
TRBJ2-3	-	TRBV7-8	TRBD1	15	TGTGCCAGCAGCTCGGACAGGGTATTTACAGATACGCAGTATTTT	CASSSDRVFTDTQYF
TRBJ2-1	-	TRBV5-8	-	11	TGTGCCAGCAGCCCACGGTTTGAGCAGTTCTTC	CASSPRFEQFF
TRBJ2-3	-	TRBV5-4	-	12	TGTGCCAGCAGGGGGGTTGAGGATACGCAGTATTTT	CASRGVEDTQYF
TRBJ1-1	-	TRBV5-1	TRBD1	13	TGCGCCAGCACACAGGGGGCGCTTACTGAAGCTTTCTTT	CASTQGALTEAFF
TRBJ2-1	-	TRBV19	TRBD2	17	TGTGCCAGTAGTACATCCCCGGGACTAGCGGGAGAATGGGAGCAGTTCTTC	CASSTSPGLAGEWEQFF
TRBJ1-2	-	TRBV28	-	14	TGTGCCAGCAGTTTGGAGTCTGTGAATGATGGCTACACCTTC	CASSLESVNDGYTF